This TCR beta chain was profiled in a study of blood T cell repertoires in COVID-19. TCRdb's table, derived via immunoSEQ multiplex PCR, lists solely in-frame clones and lacks some. The sample yields tens of thousands of clones, more than 65% seen once. The source is a woman in her seventies with acute or convalescent COVID-19. The sequencing sample was made of peripheral blood.

The CDR3 region has the DNA TGTGCCAGCAGCGTGAGCGGGAGGGCCGTCGATGAGCAGTTCTTC. Residues: CASSVSGRAVDEQFF. This sequence joins TRBV9 and TRBJ2-1; 10 nucleotides align to TRBD2. Germline V CDR1 and CDR2: SGDLS, YYNGEE. V gave up 2 bases and J gave up 8 bases; unmatched junction bases: 7. The length of the CDR3 is 15 residues.